The 21 T cell receptor beta chains in this list originate from one sample, sequenced in a study of T cell changes during pregnancy in multiple sclerosis. The repertoire was sequenced with immunoSEQ multiplex PCR; TCRdb's copy has only in-frame clones and lacks some. The table includes about 80,000 clones, about 91% detected once. Sequencing used peripheral blood, obtained before pregnancy. Source of these receptors: a female donor with multiple sclerosis, enrolled in a pregnancy study.

This sequence joins TRBV18 and TRBJ2-2; 7 nucleotides match TRBD1. Trimming took 8 bases from V and 1 from J; bases not matched to a gene: 7. Germline CDR1 is KGHSH and CDR2 is LQKENI. The CDR3 is 15 amino acids. The CDR3 nucleotides are TGTGCCAGCCCAAGGGGGCCAGGGAACACCGGGGAGCTGTTTTTT. Translated: CASPRGPGNTGELFF.

The gene calls are TRBV9 and TRBJ2-2, with a weak D call TRBD2 (7 bases). The germline V gene encodes CDR1 SGDLS and CDR2 YYNGEE. The CDR3 contains 16 residues. V was pared by 0 bases and J by 1 base, with 10 bases between. The DNA for the CDR3 is TGTGCCAGCAGCGTAGTCGGGGGGCGGAACACCGGGGAGCTGTTTTTT. Translation: CASSVVGGRNTGELFF.

This chain links TRBV11-2 with TRBJ1-3; TRBD1 is a possible D gene (5 bases). CDR1 SGHAT and CDR2 FQNNGV come from the germline V gene. The CDR3 contains 14 residues. V dropped 7 bases and J dropped 4 bases, with 14 bases sitting between them. CDR3 region: CASMDSGSGNTIYF. CDR3 nucleotides: TGTGCCAGCATGGATTCAGGGTCCGGAAACACCATATATTTT.

The V gene is TRBV6-5, the J gene TRBJ2-5; 14 bases fit TRBD2. CDR3 length equals 14 residues. V shed 7 bases, J shed 10 bases, and the junction held 8 bases outside the gene matches. In germline, CDR1 is MNHEY, CDR2 SVGAGI. CDR3 in DNA: TGTGCCAGCATCCCGACTAGCGGGGGGGGTAACCAGTACTTC. This sequence encodes CASIPTSGGGNQYF.

The gene calls are TRBV25-1 and TRBJ1-1; D remains unclear. The length of the CDR3 is 15 residues. In germline, CDR1 is MGHDK, CDR2 SYGVNS. The V end lost 3 bases, the J end lost 4 bases, and 15 bases lay between the germline ends. The chain's CDR3 is CASSDPGGVPTEAFF. DNA for the CDR3: TGTGCCAGCAGTGACCCCGGCGGGGTTCCCACTGAAGCTTTCTTT.

The V and J genes are TRBV7-8 and TRBJ2-7; possibly TRBD1 for D (6 bases). The CDR3 runs 14 residues. Germline lookup yields CDR1 SGHVS and CDR2 FQNEAQ. Trimming cost V 5 bases and J 0 bases, with 11 bases left between them. The CDR3 DNA sequence: TGTGCCAGCAGCCTCCGGACAGACTCCTACGAGCAGTACTTC. It yields the protein CASSLRTDSYEQYF.

The chain combines TRBV5-3 with TRBJ1-1; no definite D call. TRBV5-3 is an ORF for which the function is uncertain. The germline V and J ends were trimmed by 1 base and 1 base, with 17 bases remaining between them. The length of the CDR3 is 17 residues. CDR3 coding DNA: TGTGCCAGAAGCTTGCCCCGGTTTAAGCGAGGGAACACTGAAGCTTTCTTT. Translation gives CARSLPRFKRGNTEAFF.

This rearrangement joins TRBV11-3 to TRBJ2-1; 7 positions agree with TRBD1. The CDR3 consists of 13 residues. Unmatched junction bases numbered 2, after V lost 5 bases and J lost 4 bases. Germline CDR1 SGHNT, CDR2 YENEEA. Here the CDR3 DNA reads TGTGCCAGCAGCCCGACAGGGTACAATGAGCAGTTCTTC. The encoded protein is CASSPTGYNEQFF.

This sequence joins TRBV25-1 and TRBJ1-2; D unclear. Trimming cost V 2 bases and J 4 bases, with 8 bases left between them. The CDR3 sequence is 13 residues long. In germline, CDR1 is MGHDK, CDR2 SYGVNS. CDR3 protein: CASSEGFSYGYTF. The CDR3 DNA reads as TGTGCCAGCAGTGAAGGTTTCAGCTATGGCTACACCTTC.

The rearrangement links TRBV7-2 to TRBJ1-2; TRBD1 is a possible D gene (6 bases). Germline CDR1 and CDR2: SGHTA and FQGNSA. V lost 5 bases and J 0 bases, leaving 10 bases between the germline ends. This CDR3 contains 14 residues. This CDR3 reads CASSRDIANYGYTF. CDR3 bases: TGTGCCAGCAGCAGGGACATCGCTAACTATGGCTACACCTTC.

This rearrangement joins TRBV18 to TRBJ1-6; 7 bases are shared with TRBD1. CDR3 length: 14 residues. Looked up from germline, CDR1 is KGHSH and CDR2 is LQKENI. With 1 base clipped from V and 7 bases from J, the junction kept 1 base outside the gene matches. The CDR3 region is CASSPQGANSPLHF. DNA for the CDR3: TGTGCCAGCTCACCACAGGGGGCAAATTCACCCCTCCACTTT. Combining the CDR3 with reference TRBV18 and TRBJ1-6 gives the whole variable domain NAGVMQNPRHLVRRRGQEARLRCSPMKGHSHVYWYRQLPEEGLKFMVYLQKENIIDESGMPKERFSAEFPKEGPSILRIQQVVRGDSAAYFCASSPQGANSPLHFGNGTRLTVT.

The CDR3 sequence is CASSPLTALNEKLFF. The CDR3 DNA follows: TGTGCCAGCAGTCCTTTGACAGCCCTTAATGAAAAACTGTTTTTT. The chain combines TRBV2 with TRBJ1-4, with D perhaps matching TRBD1 (5 bases). Germline CDR1 and CDR2: SNHLY and FYNNEI. CDR3 size: 15 residues. The ends were cut back, 5 bases at V and 4 bases at J, with 14 bases in the middle.

V usage is TRBV19 and J usage is TRBJ2-7; TRBD1 aligns across 9 bases. The germline V gene encodes CDR1 LNHDA and CDR2 SQIVND (reference sequence). The CDR3 is made up of 16 amino acids. After removal of 2 bases from V and 3 bases from J, the junction contained 8 bases not matched to a gene. The CDR3 reads CASSIISGTGIYEQYF. The CDR3 DNA is TGTGCCAGTAGTATAATATCCGGGACAGGGATCTACGAGCAGTACTTC.

The gene calls are TRBV7-9 and TRBJ1-1; D remains unclear. The V end lost 1 base, the J end lost 2 bases, and 8 bases lay between the germline ends. The germline V gene encodes CDR1 SEHNR and CDR2 FQNEAQ (reference sequence). The CDR3 runs to 14 residues. The CDR3 is CASSLVLENTEAFF. DNA for the CDR3: TGTGCCAGCAGCTTAGTGTTAGAAAACACTGAAGCTTTCTTT. The whole variable domain, filled in from reference TRBV7-9 and TRBJ1-1, reads DTGVSQNPRHKITKRGQNVTFRCDPISEHNRLYWYRQTLGQGPEFLTYFQNEAQLEKSRLLSDRFSAERPKGSFSTLEIQRTEQGDSAMYLCASSLVLENTEAFFGQGTRLTVV.

The chain joins TRBV7-6 to TRBJ2-7, with 10 bases fitting TRBD1. V trimming: 4 bases; J trimming: 9 bases; junction bases outside the gene matches: 6. CDR1 and CDR2 from the germline V gene are SGHVS and FNYEAQ. The CDR3 spans 13 residues. CDR3 nucleotide sequence: TGTGCCAGCAGCTCCTCCGGGACAGGGGTGCAGTACTTC. Translated, it gives CASSSSGTGVQYF.

The genes are TRBV15 and TRBJ2-2; possible D gene TRBD1, 5 bases. CDR1 is LNHNV and CDR2 is YYDKDF in the germline V gene (reference sequence). The V end lost 1 base, the J end lost 6 bases, and 12 bases lay between the germline ends. This CDR3 comprises 15 residues. As DNA, the CDR3 is TGTGCCACCAGCAGAGGCAGGCTAGGGGCCGGGGAGCTGTTTTTT. It yields the protein CATSRGRLGAGELFF. Filled out from reference TRBV15 and TRBJ2-2, the complete variable domain reads DAMVIQNPRYQVTQFGKPVTLSCSQTLNHNVMYWYQQKSSQAPKLLFHYYDKDFNNEADTPDNFQSRRPNTSFCFLDIRSPGLGDTAMYLCATSRGRLGAGELFFGEGSRLTVL.

The chain combines TRBV5-6 with TRBJ1-5; 8 bases fit TRBD1. This CDR3 spans 15 amino acids. V lost 4 bases and J lost 2; bases outside the gene matches: 5. From germline, CDR1 is SGHDT and CDR2 YYEEEE. This CDR3 is CASSLDRVGNQPQHF. CDR3 in DNA: TGTGCCAGCAGCCTGGACAGGGTCGGCAATCAGCCCCAGCATTTT.

This chain connects TRBV6-5 to TRBJ1-1; no definite D call. The V gene's germline CDR1 is MNHEY and CDR2 SVGAGI. The CDR3 loop spans 13 amino acids. V dropped 6 bases and J dropped 2 bases, with 10 bases sitting between them. The CDR3 DNA follows: TGTGCCAGCAGCAGGTCGTCTAACACTGAAGCTTTCTTT. It is translated as CASSRSSNTEAFF.

Concerning this clone itself: The sample contains more than one DNA sequence encoding this CDR3. This chain joins TRBV5-1 and TRBJ1-1; possibly TRBD1 for D (5 bases). The germline gives CDR1 SGHRS, CDR2 YFSETQ. V was pared by 2 bases and J by 2 bases, with 10 bases between. This CDR3 has 14 residues. The CDR3 coding sequence is TGCGCCAGCAGCTTAAGACAGCTAAACACTGAAGCTTTCTTT. This codes for CASSLRQLNTEAFF.

The V call is TRBV7-9, the J call TRBJ2-2, with D perhaps matching TRBD1 (6 bases). The ends were cut back, 5 bases at V and 4 bases at J, with 14 bases in the middle. This CDR3 is built from 15 residues. The germline CDR1 and CDR2 sequences are SEHNR and FQNEAQ (reference sequence). CDR3 sequence: CASSQTGQITGELFF. CDR3 coding DNA: TGTGCCAGCAGCCAGACCGGACAGATCACCGGGGAGCTGTTTTTT.

This clone was observed a few times. Here the CDR3 reads CSVVTGSLAFF. CDR3 nucleotide sequence: TGCAGCGTTGTTACAGGGAGTTTAGCTTTCTTT. The rearrangement links TRBV29-1 to TRBJ1-1, with D perhaps TRBD1 (6 bases). This CDR3 has 11 amino acids. Germline lookup yields CDR1 SQVTM and CDR2 ANQGSEA. Trimming took off 4 bases at V and 10 bases at J, with 13 bases between the two ends.